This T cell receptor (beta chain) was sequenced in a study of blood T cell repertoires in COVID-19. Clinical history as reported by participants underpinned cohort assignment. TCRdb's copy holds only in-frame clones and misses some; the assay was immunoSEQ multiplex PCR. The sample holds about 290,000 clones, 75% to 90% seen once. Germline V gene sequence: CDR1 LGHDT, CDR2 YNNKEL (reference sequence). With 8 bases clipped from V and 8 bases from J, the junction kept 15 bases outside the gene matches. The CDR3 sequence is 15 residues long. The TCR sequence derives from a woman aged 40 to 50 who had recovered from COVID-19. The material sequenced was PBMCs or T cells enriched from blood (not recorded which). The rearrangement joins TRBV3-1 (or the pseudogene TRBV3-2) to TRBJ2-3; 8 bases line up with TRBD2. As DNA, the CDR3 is TGTGCCAGCCAAGACTCCGCCGGGGGGGGAGGTACGCAGTATTTT. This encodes CASQDSAGGGGTQYF.